The TCR beta chain described here comes from a study of shared clonotypes between healthy human individuals. Study results and limitations: Memory subsets generally showed smaller estimated richness than naive subsets did.

In the case of this clone: Its antigen remains unidentified.

V shed 0 bases and J 0 bases; nucleotides not matched to a gene: 3. From germline, CDR1 is SGDLS and CDR2 YYNGEE. The CDR3 extends over 16 amino acids. Samples underwent the assay at deep level. The assay was immunoSEQ multiplex PCR, and TCRdb's table has in-frame clones only and misses some. The sample consists of over a million clones, roughly 96% of them appearing once. Sequencing used naive CD4+ T cells sorted from blood. Subset of the sample: CD45RA+ positively selected. V and J are TRBV9 and TRBJ2-5; the match to TRBD2 covers 9 bases. The clonotype comes from a man between 25 and 39 years old in good health. The CDR3: CASSVASGTHQETQYF. The CDR3 DNA is TGTGCCAGCAGCGTAGCTAGCGGGACCCACCAAGAGACCCAGTACTTC.